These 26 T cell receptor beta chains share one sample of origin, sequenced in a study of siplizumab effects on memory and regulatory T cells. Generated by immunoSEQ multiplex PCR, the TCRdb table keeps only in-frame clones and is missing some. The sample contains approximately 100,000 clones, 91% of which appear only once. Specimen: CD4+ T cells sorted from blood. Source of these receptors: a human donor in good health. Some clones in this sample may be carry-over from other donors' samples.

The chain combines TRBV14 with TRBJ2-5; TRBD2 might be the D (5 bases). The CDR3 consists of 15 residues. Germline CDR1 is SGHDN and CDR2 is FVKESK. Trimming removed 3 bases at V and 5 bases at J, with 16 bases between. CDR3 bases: TGTGCCAGCAGCCAGACAAACGGGGTCGGGGAGACCCAGTACTTC. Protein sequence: CASSQTNGVGETQYF.

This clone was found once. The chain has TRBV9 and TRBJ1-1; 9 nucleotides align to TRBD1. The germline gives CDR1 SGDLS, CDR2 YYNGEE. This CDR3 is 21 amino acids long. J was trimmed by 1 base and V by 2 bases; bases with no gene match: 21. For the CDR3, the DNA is TGTGCCAGCAGCGTCCTCACCACAGGGGGCGACGTTAGGATAAGGAACACTGAAGCTTTCTTT. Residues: CASSVLTTGGDVRIRNTEAFF. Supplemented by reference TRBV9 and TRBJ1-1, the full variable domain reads DSGVTQTPKHLITATGQRVTLRCSPRSGDLSVYWYQQSLDQGLQFLIQYYNGEERAKGNILERFSAQQFPDLHSELNLSSLELGDSALYFCASSVLTTGGDVRIRNTEAFFGQGTRLTVV.

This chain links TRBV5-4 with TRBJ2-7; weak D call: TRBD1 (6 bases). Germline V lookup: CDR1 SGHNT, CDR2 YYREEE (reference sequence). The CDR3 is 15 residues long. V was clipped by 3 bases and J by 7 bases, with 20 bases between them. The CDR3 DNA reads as TGTGCCAGCAGCTCCGGGACACACGGGGCTGAGGAGCAGTACTTC. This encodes CASSSGTHGAEEQYF.

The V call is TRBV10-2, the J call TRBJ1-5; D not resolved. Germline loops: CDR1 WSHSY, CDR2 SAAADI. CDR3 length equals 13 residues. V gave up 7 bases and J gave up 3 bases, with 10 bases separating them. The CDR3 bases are TGCGCCAGCAATAAAGGGCTCAATCAGCCCCAGCATTTT. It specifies CASNKGLNQPQHF.

CDR3 sequence reads: CASGTTSGSYEQYF. In nucleotides, the CDR3 is TGTGCTAGTGGAACGACTAGCGGCTCCTACGAGCAGTACTTC. This chain uses TRBV12-5 with TRBJ2-7; 9 nucleotides agree with TRBD2. The junction had 3 bases not matched to a gene; V was cut back by 6 bases and J by 0 bases. The CDR3 contains 14 residues. Germline CDR1 LGHNT, CDR2 FRNRAP.

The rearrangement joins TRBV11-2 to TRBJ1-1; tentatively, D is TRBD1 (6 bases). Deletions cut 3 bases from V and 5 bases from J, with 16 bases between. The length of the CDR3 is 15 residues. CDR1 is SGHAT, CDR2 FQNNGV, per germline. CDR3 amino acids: CASSFSTGKGTEAFF. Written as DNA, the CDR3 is TGTGCCAGCAGCTTCTCCACAGGGAAGGGAACTGAAGCTTTCTTT. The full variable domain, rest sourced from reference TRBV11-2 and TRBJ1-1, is EAGVAQSPRYKIIEKRQSVAFWCNPISGHATLYWYQQILGQGPKLLIQFQNNGVVDDSQLPKDRFSAERLKGVDSTLKIQPAKLEDSAVYLCASSFSTGKGTEAFFGQGTRLTVV.

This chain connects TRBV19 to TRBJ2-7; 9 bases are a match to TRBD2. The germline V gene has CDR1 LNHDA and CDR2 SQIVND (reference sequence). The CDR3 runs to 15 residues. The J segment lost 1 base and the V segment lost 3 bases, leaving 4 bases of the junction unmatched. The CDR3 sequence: CASSILAGVSYEQYF. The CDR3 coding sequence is TGTGCCAGTAGTATTTTAGCGGGAGTGTCCTACGAGCAGTACTTC.

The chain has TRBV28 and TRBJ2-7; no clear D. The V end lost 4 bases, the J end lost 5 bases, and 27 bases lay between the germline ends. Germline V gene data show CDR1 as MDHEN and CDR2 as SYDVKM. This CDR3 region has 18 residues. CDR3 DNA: TGTGCCAGCAGTTCTTCTCTTAATTATTTGAGTCGTGGCAACGAGCAGTACTTC. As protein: CASSSSLNYLSRGNEQYF.

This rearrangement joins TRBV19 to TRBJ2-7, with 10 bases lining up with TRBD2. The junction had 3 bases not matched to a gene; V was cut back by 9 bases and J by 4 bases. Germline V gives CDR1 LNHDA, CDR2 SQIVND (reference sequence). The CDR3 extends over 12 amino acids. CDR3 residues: CASTSGTYEQYF. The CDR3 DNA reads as TGTGCCAGCACTAGCGGGACTTACGAGCAGTACTTC. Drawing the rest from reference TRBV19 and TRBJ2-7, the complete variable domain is DGGITQSPKYLFRKEGQNVTLSCEQNLNHDAMYWYRQDPGQGLRLIYYSQIVNDFQKGDIAEGYSVSREKKESFPLTVTSAQKNPTAFYLCASTSGTYEQYFGPGTRLTVT.

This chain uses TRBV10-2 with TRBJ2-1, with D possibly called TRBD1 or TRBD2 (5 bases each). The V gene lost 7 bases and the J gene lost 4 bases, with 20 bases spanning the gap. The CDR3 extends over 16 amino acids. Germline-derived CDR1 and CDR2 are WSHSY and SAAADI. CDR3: CASMLSGLRGYNEQFF. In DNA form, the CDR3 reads TGCGCCAGCATGTTGTCAGGGCTTAGAGGGTACAATGAGCAGTTCTTC.

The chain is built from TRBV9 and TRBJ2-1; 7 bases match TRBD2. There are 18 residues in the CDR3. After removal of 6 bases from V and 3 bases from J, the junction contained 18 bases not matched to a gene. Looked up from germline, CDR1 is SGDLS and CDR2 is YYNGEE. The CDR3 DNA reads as TGTGCCAGCACCGGAGGGCCCACAGGCGGGAGTATCTACAATGAGCAGTTCTTC. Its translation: CASTGGPTGGSIYNEQFF.

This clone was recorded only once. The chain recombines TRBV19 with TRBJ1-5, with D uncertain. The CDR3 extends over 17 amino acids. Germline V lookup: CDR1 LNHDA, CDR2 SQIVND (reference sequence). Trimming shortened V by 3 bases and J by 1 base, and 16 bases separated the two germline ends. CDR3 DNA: TGTGCCAGTAGTATTTCCCTCGGCGGGCTCAGCAATCAGCCCCAGCATTTT. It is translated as CASSISLGGLSNQPQHF.

The CDR3 sequence: CASSSIRGNTEAFF. The CDR3 coding sequence is TGTGCCAGCAGTTCCATTCGGGGGAACACTGAAGCTTTCTTT. The V call is TRBV6-5, the J call TRBJ1-1; D is uncertain. V lost 4 bases to trimming and J lost 1 base, with 10 bases between them. Germline V gene sequence: CDR1 MNHEY, CDR2 SVGAGI. The CDR3 is 14 residues long.

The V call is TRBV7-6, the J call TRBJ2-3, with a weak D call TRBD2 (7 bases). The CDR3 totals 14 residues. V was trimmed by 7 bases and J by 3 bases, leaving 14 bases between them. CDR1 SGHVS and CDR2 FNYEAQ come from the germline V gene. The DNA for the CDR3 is TGTGCCAGCAAGGGGGGGCGTAGGACAGATACGCAGTATTTT. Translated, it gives CASKGGRRTDTQYF. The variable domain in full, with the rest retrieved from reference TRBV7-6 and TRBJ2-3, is GAGVSQSPRYKVTKRGQDVALRCDPISGHVSLYWYRQALGQGPEFLTYFNYEAQQDKSGLPNDRFSAERPEGSISTLTIQRTEQRDSAMYRCASKGGRRTDTQYFGPGTRLTVL.

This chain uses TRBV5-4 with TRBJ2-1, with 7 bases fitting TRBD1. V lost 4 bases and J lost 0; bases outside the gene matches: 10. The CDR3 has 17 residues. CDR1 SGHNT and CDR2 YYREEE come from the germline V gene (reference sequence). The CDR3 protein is CASSLAGGTGSYNEQFF. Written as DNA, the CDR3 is TGTGCCAGCAGCCTCGCAGGGGGAACGGGCTCCTACAATGAGCAGTTCTTC.

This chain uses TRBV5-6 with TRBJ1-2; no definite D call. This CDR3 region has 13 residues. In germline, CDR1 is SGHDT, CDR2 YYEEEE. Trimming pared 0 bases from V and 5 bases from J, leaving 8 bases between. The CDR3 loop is CASSLVSAYGYTF. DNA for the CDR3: TGTGCCAGCAGCTTGGTGTCCGCGTATGGCTACACCTTC.

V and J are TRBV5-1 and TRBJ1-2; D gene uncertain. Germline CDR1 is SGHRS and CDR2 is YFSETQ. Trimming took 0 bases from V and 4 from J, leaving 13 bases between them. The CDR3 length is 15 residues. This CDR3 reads CASSLATDEPYGYTF. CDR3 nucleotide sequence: TGCGCCAGCAGCTTGGCGACGGACGAACCCTATGGCTACACCTTC.

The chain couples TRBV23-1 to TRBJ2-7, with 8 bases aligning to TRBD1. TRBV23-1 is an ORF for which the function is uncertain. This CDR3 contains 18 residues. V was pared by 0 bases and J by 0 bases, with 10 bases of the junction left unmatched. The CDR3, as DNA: TGCGCCAGCAGTCAATCCCCTAGCTGGACAGGGTCCTCCTACGAGCAGTACTTC. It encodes CASSQSPSWTGSSYEQYF.

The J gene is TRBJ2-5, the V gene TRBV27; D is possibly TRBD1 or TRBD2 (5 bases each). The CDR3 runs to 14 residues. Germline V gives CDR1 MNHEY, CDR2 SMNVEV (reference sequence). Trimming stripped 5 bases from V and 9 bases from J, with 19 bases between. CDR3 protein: CASSPSRESGAQYF. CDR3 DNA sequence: TGTGCCAGCAGTCCCTCCAGGGAGAGTGGGGCCCAGTACTTC.

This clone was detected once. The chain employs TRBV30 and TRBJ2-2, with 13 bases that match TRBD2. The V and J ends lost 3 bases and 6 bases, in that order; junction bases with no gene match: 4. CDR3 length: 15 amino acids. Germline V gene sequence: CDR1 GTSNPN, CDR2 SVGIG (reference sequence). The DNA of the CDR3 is TGTGCCTGGAGCAAGGGACTAGCGGGGTCCGGGGAGCTGTTTTTT. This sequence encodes CAWSKGLAGSGELFF.

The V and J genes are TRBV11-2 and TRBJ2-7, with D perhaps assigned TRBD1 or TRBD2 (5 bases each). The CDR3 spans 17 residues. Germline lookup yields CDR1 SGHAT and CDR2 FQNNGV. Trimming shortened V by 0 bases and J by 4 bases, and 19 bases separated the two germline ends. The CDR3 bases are TGTGCCAGCAGCTTAGATCTGGTAGGGACGTCCGAGTACGAGCAGTACTTC. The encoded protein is CASSLDLVGTSEYEQYF.

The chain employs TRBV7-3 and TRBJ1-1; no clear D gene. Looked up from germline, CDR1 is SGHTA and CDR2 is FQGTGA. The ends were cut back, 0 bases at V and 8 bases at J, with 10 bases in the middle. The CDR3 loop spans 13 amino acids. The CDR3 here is CASSLTGIREAFF. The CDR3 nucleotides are TGTGCCAGCAGCTTAACCGGGATCCGGGAAGCTTTCTTT.

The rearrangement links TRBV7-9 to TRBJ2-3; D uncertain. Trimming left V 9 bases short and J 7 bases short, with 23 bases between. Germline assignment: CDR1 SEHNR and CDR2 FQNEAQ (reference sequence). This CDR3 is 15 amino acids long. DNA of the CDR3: TGTGCCAGTCCTGGACGTCGCTCTCCACGGAATACGCAGTATTTT. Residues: CASPGRRSPRNTQYF.

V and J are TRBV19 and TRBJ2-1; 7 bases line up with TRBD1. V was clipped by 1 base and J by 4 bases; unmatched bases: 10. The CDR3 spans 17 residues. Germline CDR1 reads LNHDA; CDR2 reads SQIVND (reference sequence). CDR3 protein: CASSIVKGQYGYNEQFF. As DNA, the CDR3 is TGTGCCAGTAGTATAGTTAAGGGACAGTACGGTTACAATGAGCAGTTCTTC.

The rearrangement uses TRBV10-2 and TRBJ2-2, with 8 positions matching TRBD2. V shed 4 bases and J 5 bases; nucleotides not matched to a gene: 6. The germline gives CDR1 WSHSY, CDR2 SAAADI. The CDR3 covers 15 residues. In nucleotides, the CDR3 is TGCGCCAGCAGTGTCCTAGCGGGCCATACCGGGGAGCTGTTTTTT. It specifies CASSVLAGHTGELFF.

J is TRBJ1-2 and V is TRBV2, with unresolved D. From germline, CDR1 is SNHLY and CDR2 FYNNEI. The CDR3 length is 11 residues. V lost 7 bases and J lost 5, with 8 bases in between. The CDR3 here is CASTIGYGYTF. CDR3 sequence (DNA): TGTGCCAGCACTATTGGATATGGCTACACCTTC.